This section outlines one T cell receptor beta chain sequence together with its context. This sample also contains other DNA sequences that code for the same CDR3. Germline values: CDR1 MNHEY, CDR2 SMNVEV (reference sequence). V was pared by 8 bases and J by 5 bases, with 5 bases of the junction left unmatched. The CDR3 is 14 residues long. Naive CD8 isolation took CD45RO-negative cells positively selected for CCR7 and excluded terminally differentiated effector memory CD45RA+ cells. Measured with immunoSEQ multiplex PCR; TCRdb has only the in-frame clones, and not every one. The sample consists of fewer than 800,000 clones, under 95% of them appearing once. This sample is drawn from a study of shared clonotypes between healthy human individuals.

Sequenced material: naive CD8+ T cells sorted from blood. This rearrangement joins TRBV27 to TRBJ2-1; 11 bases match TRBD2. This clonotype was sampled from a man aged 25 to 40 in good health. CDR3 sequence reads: CASSGLAANNEQFF. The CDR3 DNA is TGTGCCAGCTCGGGACTAGCGGCTAACAATGAGCAGTTCTTC.